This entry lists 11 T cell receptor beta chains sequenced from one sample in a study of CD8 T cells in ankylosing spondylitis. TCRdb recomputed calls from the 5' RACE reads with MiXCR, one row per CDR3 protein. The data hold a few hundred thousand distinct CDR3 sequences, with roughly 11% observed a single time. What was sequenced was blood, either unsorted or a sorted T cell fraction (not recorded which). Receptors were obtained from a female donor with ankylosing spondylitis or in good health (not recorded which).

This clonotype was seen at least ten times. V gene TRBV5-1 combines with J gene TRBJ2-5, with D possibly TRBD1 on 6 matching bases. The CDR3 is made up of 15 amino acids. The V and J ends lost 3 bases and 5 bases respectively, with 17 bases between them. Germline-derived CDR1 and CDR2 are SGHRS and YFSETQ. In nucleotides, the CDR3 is TGCGCCAGCAGCTCAACTCACAGGGATGAGGAGACCCAGTACTTC. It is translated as CASSSTHRDEETQYF.

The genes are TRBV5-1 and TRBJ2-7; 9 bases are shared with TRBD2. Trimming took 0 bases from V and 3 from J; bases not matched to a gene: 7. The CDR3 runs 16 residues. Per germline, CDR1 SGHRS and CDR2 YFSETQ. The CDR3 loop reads CASSLATSGLVYEQYF. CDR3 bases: TGCGCCAGCAGCTTGGCCACTAGCGGGTTGGTCTACGAGCAGTACTTC.

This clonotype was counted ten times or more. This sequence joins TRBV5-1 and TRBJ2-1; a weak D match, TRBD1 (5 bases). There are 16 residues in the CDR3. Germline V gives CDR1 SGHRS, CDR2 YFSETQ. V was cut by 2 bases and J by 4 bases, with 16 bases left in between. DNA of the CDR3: TGCGCCAGCAGCTTAACAGCAGGGAATCTATACAATGAGCAGTTCTTC. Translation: CASSLTAGNLYNEQFF.

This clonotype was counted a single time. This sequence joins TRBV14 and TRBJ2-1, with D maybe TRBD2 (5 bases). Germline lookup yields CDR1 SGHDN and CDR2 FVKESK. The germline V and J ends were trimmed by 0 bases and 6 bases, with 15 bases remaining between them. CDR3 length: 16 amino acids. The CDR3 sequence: CASSQDIGNAFNEQFF. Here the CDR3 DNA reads TGTGCCAGCAGCCAAGATATCGGGAACGCCTTCAATGAGCAGTTCTTC.

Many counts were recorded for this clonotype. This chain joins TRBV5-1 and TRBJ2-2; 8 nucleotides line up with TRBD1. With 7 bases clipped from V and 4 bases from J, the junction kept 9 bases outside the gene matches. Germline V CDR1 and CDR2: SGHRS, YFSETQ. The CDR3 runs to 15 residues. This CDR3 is CASGARTGTTGELFF. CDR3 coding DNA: TGCGCCAGCGGAGCCCGGACAGGGACCACCGGGGAGCTGTTTTTT.

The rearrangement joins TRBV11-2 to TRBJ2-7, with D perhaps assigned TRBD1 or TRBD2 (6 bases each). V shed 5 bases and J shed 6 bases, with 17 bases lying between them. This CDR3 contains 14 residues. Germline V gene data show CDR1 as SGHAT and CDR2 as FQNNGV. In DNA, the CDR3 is TGTGCCAGCAGCAATAGAGGGGGAGCGGGCGAGCAGTACTTC. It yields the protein CASSNRGGAGEQYF.

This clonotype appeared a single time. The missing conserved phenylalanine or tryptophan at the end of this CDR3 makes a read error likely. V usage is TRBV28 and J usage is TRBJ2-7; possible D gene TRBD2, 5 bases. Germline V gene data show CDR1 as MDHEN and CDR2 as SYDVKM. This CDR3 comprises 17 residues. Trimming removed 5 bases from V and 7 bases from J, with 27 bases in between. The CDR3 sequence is CASSPGPGIVNYGEQYL. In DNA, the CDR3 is TGTGCCAGCAGTCCCGGTCCCGGGATAGTAAACTATGGAGAGCAGTACCTC.

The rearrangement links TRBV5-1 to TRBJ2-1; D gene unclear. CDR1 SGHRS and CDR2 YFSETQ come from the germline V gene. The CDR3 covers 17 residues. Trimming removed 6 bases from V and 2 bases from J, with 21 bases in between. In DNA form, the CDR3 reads TGCGCCAGCATAGCCTTAGTAGTCGCAACCCCCTACAATGAGCAGTTCTTC. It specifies CASIALVVATPYNEQFF. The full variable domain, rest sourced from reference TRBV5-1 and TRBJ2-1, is KAGVTQTPRYLIKTRGQQVTLSCSPISGHRSVSWYQQTPGQGLQFLFEYFSETQRNKGNFPGRFSGRQFSNSRSEMNVSTLELGDSALYLCASIALVVATPYNEQFFGPGTRLTVL.

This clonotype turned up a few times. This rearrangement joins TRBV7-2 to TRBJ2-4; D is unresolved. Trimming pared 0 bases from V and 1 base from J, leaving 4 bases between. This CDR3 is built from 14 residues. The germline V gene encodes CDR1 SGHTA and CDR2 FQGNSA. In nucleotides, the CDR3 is TGTGCCAGCAGCTTAGCTCCTGCCAAAAACATTCAGTACTTC. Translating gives CASSLAPAKNIQYF.

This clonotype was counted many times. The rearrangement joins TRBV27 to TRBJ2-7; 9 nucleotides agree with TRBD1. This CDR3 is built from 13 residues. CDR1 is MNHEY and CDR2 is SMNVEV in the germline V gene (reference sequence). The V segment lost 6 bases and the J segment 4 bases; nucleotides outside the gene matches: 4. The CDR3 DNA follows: TGTGCCAGCAGACCGACAGGGGGGTACGAGCAGTACTTC. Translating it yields CASRPTGGYEQYF.

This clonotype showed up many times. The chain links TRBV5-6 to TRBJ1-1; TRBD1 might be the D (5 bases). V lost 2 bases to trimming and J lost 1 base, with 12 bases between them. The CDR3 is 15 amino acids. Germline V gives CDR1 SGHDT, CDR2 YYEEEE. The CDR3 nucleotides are TGTGCCAGCAGCTTCGTCGGGACGGAGAACACTGAAGCTTTCTTT. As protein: CASSFVGTENTEAFF.